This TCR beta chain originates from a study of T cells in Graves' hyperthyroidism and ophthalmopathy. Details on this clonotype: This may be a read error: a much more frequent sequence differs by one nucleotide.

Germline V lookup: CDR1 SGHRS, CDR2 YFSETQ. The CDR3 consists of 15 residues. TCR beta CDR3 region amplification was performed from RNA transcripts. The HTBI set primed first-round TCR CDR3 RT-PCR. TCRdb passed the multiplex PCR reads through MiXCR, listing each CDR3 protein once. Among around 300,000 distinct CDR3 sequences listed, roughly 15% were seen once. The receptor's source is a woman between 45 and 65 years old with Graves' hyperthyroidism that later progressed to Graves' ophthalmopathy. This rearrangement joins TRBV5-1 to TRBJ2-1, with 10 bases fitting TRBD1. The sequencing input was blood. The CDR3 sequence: CANSLGGQGQSEQFF. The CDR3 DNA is TGCGCCAACAGCTTGGGGGGACAGGGGCAAAGTGAGCAGTTCTTC.